This T cell receptor (beta chain) was sequenced in a study of shared clonotypes between healthy human individuals. About the study: Samples came from a couple of female and a few male donors aged 18 to 49.

CDR1 LNHDA and CDR2 SQIVND come from the germline V gene (reference sequence). J lost 6 bases, V lost 3 bases, and 1 base had no gene match. This CDR3 has 13 amino acids. The authors distributed each subset's genomic DNA evenly over several immunoSEQ plates. Profiling relied on immunoSEQ multiplex PCR, and the TCRdb table lists in-frame clones only, not all of them. The sample has some 1.4 million clones; over 95% are singletons. Regarding this clone: What it binds is unknown.

From CD4+ cells came CD45RA+ naive and CD45RA-negative memory subsets. Study-wide findings and caveats: The rarefaction results pointed to incomplete sorted-subset sequencing despite large depth.

V gene TRBV19 combines with J gene TRBJ2-2; 7 bases are a match to TRBD1. This TCR was sampled from a young man in good health. The sequenced material came from naive CD4+ T cells sorted from blood. Subset in this sample: CD45RA+ positively selected. The CDR3 spells CASSMGQSGELFF. Here the CDR3 DNA reads TGTGCCAGTAGTATGGGACAGTCCGGGGAGCTGTTTTTT. Drawing the rest from reference TRBV19 and TRBJ2-2, the complete variable domain is DGGITQSPKYLFRKEGQNVTLSCEQNLNHDAMYWYRQDPGQGLRLIYYSQIVNDFQKGDIAEGYSVSREKKESFPLTVTSAQKNPTAFYLCASSMGQSGELFFGEGSRLTVL.